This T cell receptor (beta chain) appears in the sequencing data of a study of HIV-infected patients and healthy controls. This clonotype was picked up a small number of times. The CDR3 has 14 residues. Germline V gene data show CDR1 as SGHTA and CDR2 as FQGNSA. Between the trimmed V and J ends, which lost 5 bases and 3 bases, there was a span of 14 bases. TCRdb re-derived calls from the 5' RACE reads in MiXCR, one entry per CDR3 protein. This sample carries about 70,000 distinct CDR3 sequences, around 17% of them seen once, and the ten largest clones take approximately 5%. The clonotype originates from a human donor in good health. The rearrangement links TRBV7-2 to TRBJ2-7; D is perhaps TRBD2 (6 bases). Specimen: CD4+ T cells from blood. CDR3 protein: CASSRSLGGYEQYF. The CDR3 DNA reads TGTGCCAGCAGCCGCTCACTGGGAGGCTACGAGCAGTACTTC.